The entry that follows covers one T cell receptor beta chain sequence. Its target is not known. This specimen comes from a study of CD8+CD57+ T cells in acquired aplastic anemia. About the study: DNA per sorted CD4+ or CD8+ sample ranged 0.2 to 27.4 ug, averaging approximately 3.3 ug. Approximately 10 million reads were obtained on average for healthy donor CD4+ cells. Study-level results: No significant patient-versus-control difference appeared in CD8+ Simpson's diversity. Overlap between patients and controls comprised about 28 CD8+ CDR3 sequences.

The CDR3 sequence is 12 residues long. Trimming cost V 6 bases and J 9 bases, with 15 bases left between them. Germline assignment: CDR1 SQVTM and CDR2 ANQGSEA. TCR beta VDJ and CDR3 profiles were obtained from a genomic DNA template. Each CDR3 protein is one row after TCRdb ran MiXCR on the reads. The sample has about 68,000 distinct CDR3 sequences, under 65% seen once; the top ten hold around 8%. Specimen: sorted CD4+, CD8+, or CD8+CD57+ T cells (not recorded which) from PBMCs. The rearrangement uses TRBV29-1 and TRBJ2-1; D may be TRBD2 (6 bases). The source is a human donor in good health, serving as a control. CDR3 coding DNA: TGCAGCGTATTGCGAGGGCGGGGTGAGCAGTTCTTC. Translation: CSVLRGRGEQFF.